This entry is about one T cell receptor beta chain. Its antigen is currently unknown. Sequencing was performed with immunoSEQ multiplex PCR; in TCRdb, only in-frame clones are kept and a portion is missing. The data contain 60,000 or so clones, around 83% of them singletons. The data originate from a study of Tregs in tolerant kidney transplant recipients. Study-wide results and limits: Tregs expanded with activated donor B cells seemed most donor-specific. Findings come from small patient numbers and require larger validation. Biological reproducibility was not directly addressed, but technical replication error appeared minimal.

The sample taken for sequencing was CD4+ T cells from blood. The sequence was collected from a human donor in good health.

CDR3 loop: CATSRDDIRGGYTF. The CDR3 DNA reads TGTGCCACCAGCAGAGATGACATAAGAGGTGGCTACACCTTC. V gene TRBV15 combines with J gene TRBJ1-2; D ambiguous. Germline-derived CDR1 and CDR2 are LNHNV and YYDKDF (reference sequence). The V end lost 0 bases, the J end lost 7 bases, and 12 bases lay between the germline ends. This CDR3 spans 14 amino acids.